The 25 T cell receptor beta chains reported below all come from one sample, sequenced in a study of shared clonotypes between healthy human individuals. TCRdb keeps only in-frame clones here, not all; method: immunoSEQ multiplex PCR. In the table there are a few million clones, approximately 92% of which are singletons. The sequencing input was naive CD4+ T cells sorted from blood. As for subset: CD45RA+ positively selected. These receptors were obtained from a man aged 18 to 29 in good health.

This sequence joins TRBV6-1 and TRBJ1-4; 8 bases align to TRBD1. V gave up 2 bases and J gave up 11 bases; unmatched junction bases: 10. The CDR3 sequence is 15 residues long. The germline V gene encodes CDR1 MNHNS and CDR2 SASEGT. The CDR3 DNA sequence: TGTGCCAGCAGTGAATTTTCAACAGGGGGTGAGAAACTGTTTTTT. The encoded protein is CASSEFSTGGEKLFF.

This chain connects TRBV7-9 to TRBJ1-2; no clear D gene. V lost 5 bases to trimming and J lost 4 bases, with 11 bases between them. CDR1 is SEHNR and CDR2 is FQNEAQ in the germline V gene (reference sequence). CDR3 length equals 13 residues. CDR3 DNA: TGTGCCAGCAGCCACACAGAGGTCTATGGCTACACCTTC. It is translated as CASSHTEVYGYTF. The full variable domain, rest sourced from reference TRBV7-9 and TRBJ1-2, is DTGVSQNPRHKITKRGQNVTFRCDPISEHNRLYWYRQTLGQGPEFLTYFQNEAQLEKSRLLSDRFSAERPKGSFSTLEIQRTEQGDSAMYLCASSHTEVYGYTFGSGTRLTVV.

Comment on this clone: The same CDR3 is also encoded by other DNA sequences in this sample. V usage is TRBV20-1 and J usage is TRBJ2-5; D not certain. This CDR3 comprises 11 residues. Trimming left V 2 bases short and J 4 bases short, with 5 bases between. Germline values: CDR1 DFQATT, CDR2 SNEGSKA (reference sequence). DNA for the CDR3: TGCAGTGCTAGACCGCTAGAGACCCAGTACTTC. Its protein is CSARPLETQYF.

This clone occurred a few times. The rearrangement joins TRBV10-2 to TRBJ2-2; the match to TRBD2 covers 8 bases. V gave up 3 bases and J gave up 4 bases; unmatched junction bases: 7. The CDR3 spans 16 residues. CDR1 is WSHSY and CDR2 is SAAADI in the germline V gene. The CDR3 here is CASSDGGSGGTGELFF. In nucleotides, the CDR3 is TGCGCCAGCAGTGACGGCGGGAGCGGGGGCACCGGGGAGCTGTTTTTT.

The chain uses TRBV10-1 and TRBJ1-1, with a weak D call TRBD1 (6 bases). The CDR3 is 14 residues long. V was trimmed by 4 bases and J by 5 bases, leaving 14 bases between them. The germline V gene has CDR1 WNHNN and CDR2 SYGVQD (reference sequence). CDR3 protein: CASSASGGGTEAFF. For the CDR3, the DNA is TGCGCCAGCAGTGCCTCGGGAGGGGGAACTGAAGCTTTCTTT.

In nucleotides, the CDR3 is TGTGCCAGCAGCCAAGATGGGAACACCGGGGAGCTGTTTTTT. Its translation: CASSQDGNTGELFF. The chain employs TRBV4-2 and TRBJ2-2; D is undetermined. Trimming left V 0 bases short and J 1 base short, with 3 bases between. The germline gives CDR1 LGHNA, CDR2 YNFKEQ. The CDR3 extends over 14 amino acids.

The gene calls are TRBV28 and TRBJ1-2, with D unresolved. V lost 3 bases to trimming and J lost 3 bases, with 8 bases between them. The CDR3 is 13 amino acids. Germline V gene sequence: CDR1 MDHEN, CDR2 SYDVKM. Written as DNA, the CDR3 is TGTGCCAGCAGTTTGGCGGCGGACTATGGCTACACCTTC. Its protein is CASSLAADYGYTF.

The CDR3 DNA sequence: TGTGCCAGCCCCTCAGGGAAGAATCAGCCCCAGCATTTT. Its translation: CASPSGKNQPQHF. The chain joins TRBV7-9 to TRBJ1-5, with a tentative D call TRBD1 (5 bases). The length of the CDR3 is 13 residues. Trimming stripped 8 bases from V and 4 bases from J, with 12 bases between. Germline-derived CDR1 and CDR2 are SEHNR and FQNEAQ (reference sequence).

The chain carries TRBV7-2 and TRBJ2-5; D perhaps matches TRBD1 (5 bases). Germline V gene data show CDR1 as SGHTA and CDR2 as FQGNSA. The CDR3 runs 14 residues. With 2 bases removed from V and 5 bases from J, the gap between germline ends came to 12 bases. In DNA, the CDR3 is TGTGCCAGCAGCTTAAGGGCAGGGCTGGAGACCCAGTACTTC. Encoded protein: CASSLRAGLETQYF. The whole variable domain, remainder taken from reference TRBV7-2 and TRBJ2-5, is GAGVSQSPSNKVTEKGKDVELRCDPISGHTALYWYRQSLGQGLEFLIYFQGNSAPDKSGLPSDRFSAERTGGSVSTLTIQRTQQEDSAVYLCASSLRAGLETQYFGPGTRLLVL.

This chain joins TRBV10-1 and TRBJ2-5; D may be TRBD1 or TRBD2 (6 bases each). V lost 8 bases to trimming and J lost 3 bases, with 19 bases between them. CDR3 length: 15 amino acids. Germline lookup yields CDR1 WNHNN and CDR2 SYGVQD (reference sequence). This CDR3 is CASPPTGAGKETQYF. CDR3 coding DNA: TGCGCCAGCCCCCCGACGGGGGCCGGGAAAGAGACCCAGTACTTC.

This chain links TRBV7-8 with TRBJ2-1, with 7 bases fitting TRBD2. The V gene end was trimmed by 5 bases and the J gene end by 6 bases; junction bases not matched to a gene: 10. CDR3 length: 15 amino acids. CDR1 SGHVS and CDR2 FQNEAQ come from the germline V gene. CDR3 nucleotide sequence: TGTGCCAGCAGCCCCCCGGGGCTAGCGGTCAATGAGCAGTTCTTC. It encodes CASSPPGLAVNEQFF.

The chain couples TRBV9 to TRBJ2-7; D gene ambiguous. V was pared by 0 bases and J by 0 bases, with 7 bases between. Germline lookup yields CDR1 SGDLS and CDR2 YYNGEE. The CDR3 consists of 14 residues. The DNA of the CDR3 is TGTGCCAGCAGCGTAGGCGCCGACTCCTACGAGCAGTACTTC. Residues: CASSVGADSYEQYF.

The chain carries TRBV5-4 and TRBJ2-1; TRBD2 matches at 13 bases. From germline, CDR1 is SGHNT and CDR2 YYREEE (reference sequence). V gave up 5 bases and J gave up 2 bases; unmatched junction bases: 7. This CDR3 region has 17 residues. The CDR3 nucleotides are TGTGCCAGCAGTTCTAGGACTAGCGGGAGCCCCTACAATGAGCAGTTCTTC. It translates to CASSSRTSGSPYNEQFF.

This clone was seen just once. The rearrangement links TRBV25-1 to TRBJ2-7; D ambiguous. Per germline, CDR1 MGHDK and CDR2 SYGVNS. The CDR3 runs to 14 residues. V was clipped by 7 bases and J by 1 base, with 14 bases between them. DNA for the CDR3: TGTGCCAGCATTCAACGTGGAGAGTCCTACGAGCAGTACTTC. Amino acid sequence: CASIQRGESYEQYF.

This chain uses TRBV7-9 with TRBJ2-2; perhaps TRBD2 as D (5 bases). Trimming left V 3 bases short and J 4 bases short, with 15 bases between. The CDR3 totals 16 residues. Germline loops: CDR1 SEHNR, CDR2 FQNEAQ (reference sequence). The CDR3 DNA follows: TGTGCCAGCAGCTTCGCCTGGAGCGGCCGCACCGGGGAGCTGTTTTTT. Residues: CASSFAWSGRTGELFF.

This clone was picked up one time. Distinct nucleotide sequences in the sample also encode this CDR3. The chain uses TRBV29-1 and TRBJ2-5, with D perhaps matching TRBD2 (5 bases). This CDR3 spans 12 amino acids. The V end was cut by 5 bases, the J end by 2 bases, with 9 bases between. Germline V gives CDR1 SQVTM, CDR2 ANQGSEA. CDR3: CSVSGWQETQYF. As DNA, the CDR3 is TGCAGCGTTTCGGGGTGGCAAGAGACCCAGTACTTC.

This clone was seen a single time. J is TRBJ2-4 and V is TRBV7-3; D remains unclear. The V and J ends lost 2 bases and 2 bases respectively, with 22 bases between them. The CDR3 is 19 amino acids. CDR1 is SGHTA, CDR2 FQGTGA, per germline. This CDR3 reads CASSLSPPTELGSKNIQYF. In DNA form, the CDR3 reads TGTGCCAGCAGCTTATCACCCCCCACAGAACTGGGGTCCAAAAACATTCAGTACTTC.

The V call is TRBV2, the J call TRBJ2-4, with D unresolved. The CDR3 consists of 12 residues. Germline assignment: CDR1 SNHLY and CDR2 FYNNEI. Trimming removed 8 bases from V and 2 bases from J, with 7 bases in between. CDR3 sequence reads: CASSETKNIQYF. CDR3 nucleotides: TGTGCCAGCTCGGAGACCAAAAACATTCAGTACTTC.

In the case of this clone: This same CDR3 is encoded by further DNA sequences in the sample. The chain uses TRBV30 and TRBJ2-3; D may be TRBD2 (6 bases). This CDR3 has 14 residues. Germline V gene sequence: CDR1 GTSNPN, CDR2 SVGIG (reference sequence). V lost 2 bases, J lost 3 bases, and 12 bases lay in between. The DNA of the CDR3 is TGTGCCTGGAGTAGGGGCGGGGATACAGATACGCAGTATTTT. Translated, it gives CAWSRGGDTDTQYF. Drawing the rest from reference TRBV30 and TRBJ2-3, the complete variable domain is SQTIHQWPATLVQPVGSPLSLECTVEGTSNPNLYWYRQAAGRGLQLLFYSVGIGQISSEVPQNLSASRPQDRQFILSSKKLLLSDSGFYLCAWSRGGDTDTQYFGPGTRLTVL.

The chain employs TRBV28 and TRBJ1-6; D not resolved. In germline, CDR1 is MDHEN, CDR2 SYDVKM. The CDR3 extends over 12 amino acids. Trimming removed 2 bases from V and 9 bases from J, with 5 bases in between. The CDR3 here is CASSLPSSPLHF. The CDR3 DNA reads TGTGCCAGCAGTTTACCTAGTTCACCCCTCCACTTT.

The CDR3, as DNA: TGTGCCAGCAGCGTAGGATTGACAGGGGATCAAGAGACCCAGTACTTC. The encoded protein is CASSVGLTGDQETQYF. The chain is built from TRBV9 and TRBJ2-5; 8 nucleotides align to TRBD1. V lost 0 bases to trimming and J lost 2 bases; unmatched junction nucleotides: 6. Germline assignment: CDR1 SGDLS and CDR2 YYNGEE. The CDR3 loop spans 16 amino acids.

This chain links TRBV27 with TRBJ1-2; a possible D gene is TRBD1 (5 bases). The CDR3 sequence is 13 residues long. CDR1 is MNHEY, CDR2 SMNVEV, per germline (reference sequence). Trimming took off 5 bases at V and 8 bases at J, with 15 bases between the two ends. CDR3 sequence reads: CASSHQGWGGYTF. In nucleotides, the CDR3 is TGTGCCAGCAGTCACCAAGGGTGGGGGGGCTACACCTTC.

This clone was seen a single time. The CDR3 here is CASSYTGTDNEQFF. The CDR3, as DNA: TGCGCCAGCAGCTATACAGGGACAGACAATGAGCAGTTCTTC. The gene calls are TRBV5-1 and TRBJ2-1, with 7 bases aligning to TRBD1. The CDR3 contains 14 residues. Per germline, CDR1 SGHRS and CDR2 YFSETQ. J was trimmed by 5 bases and V by 3 bases; bases with no gene match: 5.

The rearrangement joins TRBV29-1 to TRBJ2-7; TRBD2 agrees at 8 bases. The V gene's germline CDR1 is SQVTM and CDR2 ANQGSEA. V shed 4 bases, J shed 2 bases, and the junction held 7 bases outside the gene matches. The CDR3 is made up of 14 amino acids. In DNA, the CDR3 is TGCAGCGTTGTGCGGCGGGAGGCCCCCTACGAGCAGTACTTC. The encoded protein is CSVVRREAPYEQYF.

This chain connects TRBV18 to TRBJ1-4; D gene unclear. This CDR3 has 15 amino acids. Germline V gene data show CDR1 as KGHSH and CDR2 as LQKENI. The V end was cut by 4 bases, the J end by 0 bases, with 9 bases between. CDR3 sequence (DNA): TGTGCCAGCTCACAACAGCACACAACTAATGAAAAACTGTTTTTT. It encodes CASSQQHTTNEKLFF.